The clone carrying this T cell receptor (beta chain) has a handful of counts. The PCR made use of 60 Vbeta and 13 Jbeta primers. The table came from immunoSEQ multiplex PCR; TCRdb's copy has only in-frame clones and leaves some out. The sample lists 190,000 or so clones; 79% were seen once. The data were taken from a study of cytomegalovirus exposure and HLA in healthy donors. Sequences were obtained from PBMCs. The receptor's source is a girl between 10 and 17 years old in good health and CMV-seropositive.

The CDR3 nucleotides are TGTGCCAGCGGCGGACTAGCGTTATCCTACAATGAGCAGTTCTTC. Translation gives CASGGLALSYNEQFF. The rearrangement links TRBV5-6 to TRBJ2-1; 9 positions agree with TRBD2. The CDR3 runs 15 residues. Germline V gene lookup returns CDR1 SGHDT and CDR2 YYEEEE. With V trimmed by 7 bases and J by 1 base, 6 bases remained unmatched.